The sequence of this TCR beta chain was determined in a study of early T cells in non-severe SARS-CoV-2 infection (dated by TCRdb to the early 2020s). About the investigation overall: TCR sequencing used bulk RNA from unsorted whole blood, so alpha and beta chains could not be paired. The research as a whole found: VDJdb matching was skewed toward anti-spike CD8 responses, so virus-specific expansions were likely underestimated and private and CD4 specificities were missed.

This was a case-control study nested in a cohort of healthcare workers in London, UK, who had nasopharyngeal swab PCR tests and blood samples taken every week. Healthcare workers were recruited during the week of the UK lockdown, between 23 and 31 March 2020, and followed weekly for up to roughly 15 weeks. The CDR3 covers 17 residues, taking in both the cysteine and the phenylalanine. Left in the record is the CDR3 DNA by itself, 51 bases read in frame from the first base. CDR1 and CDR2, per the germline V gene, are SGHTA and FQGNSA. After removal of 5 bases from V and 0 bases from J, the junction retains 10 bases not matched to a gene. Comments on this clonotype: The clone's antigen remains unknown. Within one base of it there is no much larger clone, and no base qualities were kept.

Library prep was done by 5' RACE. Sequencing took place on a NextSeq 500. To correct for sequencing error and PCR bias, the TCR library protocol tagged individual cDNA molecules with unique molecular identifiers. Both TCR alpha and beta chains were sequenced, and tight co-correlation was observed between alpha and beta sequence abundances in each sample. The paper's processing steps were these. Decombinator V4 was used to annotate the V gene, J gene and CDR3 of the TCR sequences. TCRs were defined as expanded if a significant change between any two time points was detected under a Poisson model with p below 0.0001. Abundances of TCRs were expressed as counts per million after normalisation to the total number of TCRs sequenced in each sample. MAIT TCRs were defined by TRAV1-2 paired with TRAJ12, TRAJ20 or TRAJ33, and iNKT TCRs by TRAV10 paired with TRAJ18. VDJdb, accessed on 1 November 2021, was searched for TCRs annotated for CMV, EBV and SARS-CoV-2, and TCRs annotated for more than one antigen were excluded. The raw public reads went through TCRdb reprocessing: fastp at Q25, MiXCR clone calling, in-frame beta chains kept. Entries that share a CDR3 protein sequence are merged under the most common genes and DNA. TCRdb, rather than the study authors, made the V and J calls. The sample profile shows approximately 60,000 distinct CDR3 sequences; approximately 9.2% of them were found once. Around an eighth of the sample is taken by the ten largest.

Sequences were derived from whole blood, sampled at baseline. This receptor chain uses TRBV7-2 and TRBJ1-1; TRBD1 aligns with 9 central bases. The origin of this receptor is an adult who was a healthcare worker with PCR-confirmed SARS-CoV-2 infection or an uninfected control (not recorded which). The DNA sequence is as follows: TGTGCCAGCAGCCATCCCCGGGACAGGGCTTTGAACACTGAAGCTTTCTTT. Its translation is CASSHPRDRALNTEAFF. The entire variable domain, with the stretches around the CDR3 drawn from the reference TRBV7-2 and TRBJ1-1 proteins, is GAGVSQSPSNKVTEKGKDVELRCDPISGHTALYWYRQSLGQGLEFLIYFQGNSAPDKSGLPSDRFSAERTGGSVSTLTIQRTQQEDSAVYLCASSHPRDRALNTEAFFGQGTRLTVV.